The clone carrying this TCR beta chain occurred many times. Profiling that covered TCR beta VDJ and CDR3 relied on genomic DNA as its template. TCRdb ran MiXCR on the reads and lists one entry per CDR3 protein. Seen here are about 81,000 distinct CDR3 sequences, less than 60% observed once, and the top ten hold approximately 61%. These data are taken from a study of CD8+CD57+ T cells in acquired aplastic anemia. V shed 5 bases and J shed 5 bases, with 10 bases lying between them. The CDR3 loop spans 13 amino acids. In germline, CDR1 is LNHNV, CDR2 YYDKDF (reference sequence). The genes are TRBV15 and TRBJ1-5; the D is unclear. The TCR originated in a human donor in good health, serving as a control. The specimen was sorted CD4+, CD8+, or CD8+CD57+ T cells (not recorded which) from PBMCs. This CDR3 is CATSSELHQPQHF. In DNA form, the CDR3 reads TGTGCCACCAGCTCAGAGCTGCATCAGCCCCAGCATTTT.